The present TCR beta chain was sequenced within a study of spatial heterogeneity in lung cancer. This clonotype was seen at least ten times. The J segment lost 4 bases and the V segment lost 6 bases, leaving 12 bases of the junction unmatched. The CDR3 runs 15 residues. Germline-derived CDR1 and CDR2 are DFQATT and SNEGSKA (reference sequence). TCRdb called the 5' RACE reads again in MiXCR, with one record for every CDR3 protein. The repertoire holds 35,000 to 55,000 distinct CDR3 sequences, with approximately 10% as singletons. Time point denoted: blood at routine non-recurrence follow-up after resection.

The chain links TRBV20-1 to TRBJ1-2; TRBD1 agrees at 9 bases. The source was PBMCs, collected at follow-up. The origin of this receptor is a male donor with early-stage non-small cell lung cancer. CDR3 bases: TGCAGTGCCACTGGACAGGGGAGCGAGGGCTATGGCTACACCTTC. Protein: CSATGQGSEGYGYTF.